This T cell receptor beta chain is from a study of OX40 agonist ivuxolimab in advanced cancers. Overall study context: Subjects had a mean age of around 63 years, with a range of 23 to 79; around 80% were male. Partial responses occurred in Three dose-escalation patients, one with hepatocellular carcinoma and two with cutaneous melanoma.

TCRdb's table, derived via immunoSEQ multiplex PCR, lists solely in-frame clones and lacks some. In the table there are fewer than 90,000 clones, about 93% of which are singletons. The CDR3 sequence is 12 residues long. Germline lookup yields CDR1 GTSNPN and CDR2 SVGIG (reference sequence). V lost 1 base and J lost 7, with 11 bases in between. The sample here was CD4+ or CD8+ T cells sorted from blood, taken in a trial of the OX40 agonist ivuxolimab. This chain joins TRBV30 and TRBJ2-7; no firm D call. This receptor was obtained from an adult with an advanced solid tumor such as melanoma, head and neck, liver or kidney cancer. CDR3 protein: CAWSGQLREQYF. Written as DNA, the CDR3 is TGTGCCTGGAGTGGCCAGCTCCGGGAGCAGTACTTC.